This paragraph reports one TCR beta chain. Antigen specificity is unknown. Unique molecular identifiers were incorporated when the TCRbeta library was constructed. MiXCR, applied by TCRdb to the PCR reads, yields one record per CDR3 protein. The sample lists 800,000 to 1,000,000 distinct CDR3 sequences, roughly 29% occurring once. The data are from a study of T-cell reconstitution after alpha-beta-depleted transplantation in children. Germline-derived CDR1 and CDR2 are MGHRA and YSYEKL. The CDR3 length is 16 residues. V dropped 0 bases and J dropped 6; count of bases not matched to a gene: 7. The study, taken as a whole, reports: Surviving recipient T cells and intrathymic progenitors accounted for some patients' high TCRbeta diversity at day 60. T-cell numbers and diversity one year post-transplant derived largely from freshly generated T cells. Several hundred graft clones that had expanded were reportedly the source of alpha-beta T cells about two months after transplant.

This chain uses TRBV4-1 with TRBJ1-5; 8 bases line up with TRBD1. The clonotype comes from a boy under two years old who had a stem cell transplant for SCID, so the T cells may come from the graft donor. The source was PBMCs, mostly from graft donor cells, collected 360 days after TCRalphabeta/CD19-depleted stem cell transplant. This CDR3 is CASSQDGRGPGQPQHF. In DNA, the CDR3 is TGCGCCAGCAGCCAAGATGGCAGGGGGCCAGGTCAGCCCCAGCATTTT.